The T cell receptor (beta chain) described here comes from a study of cytomegalovirus exposure and HLA in healthy donors. Study-wide findings and caveats: DRB1 had the most TCR associations and HLA-C the fewest, a later analysis found, with rates varying by HLA locus. The authors enumerated 150 to 200 TCR beta chains as linked to cytomegalovirus. Most TCR sequences were uncommon, yet certain public TCRs appeared in many donors.

PCR involved 60 Vbeta and 13 Jbeta primers. The protocol was immunoSEQ multiplex PCR, while the TCRdb copy is restricted to in-frame clones and leaves out a portion. The sample lists 150,000 to 200,000 clones, around three quarters occurring once. Of note for this clone: Its antigen is undetermined.

CDR1 is SGHTA, CDR2 FQGNSA, per germline. The CDR3 has 15 amino acids. Between the trimmed V and J ends, which lost 2 bases and 6 bases, there was a span of 13 bases. The chain couples TRBV7-2 to TRBJ2-2, with D possibly TRBD2 on 6 matching bases. Sequencing was done on a sample of PBMCs. This clonotype originated in a woman between 40 and 50 years old in good health and CMV-seronegative. The CDR3: CASSLRPGAPGELFF. Written as DNA, the CDR3 is TGTGCCAGCAGCTTACGGCCGGGAGCCCCCGGGGAGCTGTTTTTT.